The source of this T cell receptor beta chain is a study of blood T cell repertoires in COVID-19. Libraries were prepared by immunoSEQ multiplex PCR; TCRdb keeps only in-frame clonotypes and omits some of them. The data contain 300,000 or so clones, about 93% of them singletons. Trimming stripped 3 bases from V and 7 bases from J, with 19 bases between. This CDR3 comprises 17 residues. Germline V gene data show CDR1 as MDHEN and CDR2 as SYDVKM. Two negative PCRs, clearance, or symptom resolution had been documented for recovered Cohort 3 donors. The chain couples TRBV28 to TRBJ1-6; TRBD1 is a possible D gene (5 bases). This clonotype was obtained from a woman aged 25 to 39 who had recovered from COVID-19. Sequenced: PBMCs or T cells enriched from blood (not recorded which). The CDR3 protein is CASSLPLGLGGNSPLHF. DNA of the CDR3: TGTGCCAGCAGTTTGCCCCTAGGCTTGGGGGGAAATTCACCCCTCCACTTT.